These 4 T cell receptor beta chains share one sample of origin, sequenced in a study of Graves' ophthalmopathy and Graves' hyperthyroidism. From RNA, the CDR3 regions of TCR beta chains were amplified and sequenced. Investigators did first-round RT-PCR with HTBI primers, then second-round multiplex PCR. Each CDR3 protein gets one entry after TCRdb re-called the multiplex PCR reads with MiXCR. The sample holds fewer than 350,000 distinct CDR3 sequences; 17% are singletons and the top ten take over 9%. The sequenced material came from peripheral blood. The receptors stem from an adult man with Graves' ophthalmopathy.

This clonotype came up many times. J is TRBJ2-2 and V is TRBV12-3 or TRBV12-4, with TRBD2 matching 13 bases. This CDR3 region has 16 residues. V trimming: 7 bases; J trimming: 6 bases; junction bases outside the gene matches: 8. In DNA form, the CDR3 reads TGTGCCAGCATCCAGACTAGCGGGAGGCGAGCCGGGGAGCTGTTTTTT. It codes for CASIQTSGRRAGELFF.

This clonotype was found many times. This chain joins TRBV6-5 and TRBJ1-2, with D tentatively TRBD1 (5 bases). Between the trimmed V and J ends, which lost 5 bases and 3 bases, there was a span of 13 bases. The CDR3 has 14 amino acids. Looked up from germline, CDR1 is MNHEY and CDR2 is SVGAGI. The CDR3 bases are TGTGCCAGCAGTCCCTCGAGACAGCACTATGGCTACACCTTC. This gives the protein CASSPSRQHYGYTF.

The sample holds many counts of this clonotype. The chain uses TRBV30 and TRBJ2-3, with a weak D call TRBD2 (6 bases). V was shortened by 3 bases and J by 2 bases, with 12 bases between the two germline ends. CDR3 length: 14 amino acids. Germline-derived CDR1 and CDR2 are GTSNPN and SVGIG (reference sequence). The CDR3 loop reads CAWRRETSTDTQYF. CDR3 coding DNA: TGTGCCTGGAGGCGGGAAACATCCACAGATACGCAGTATTTT. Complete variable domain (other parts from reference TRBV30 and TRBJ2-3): SQTIHQWPATLVQPVGSPLSLECTVEGTSNPNLYWYRQAAGRGLQLLFYSVGIGQISSEVPQNLSASRPQDRQFILSSKKLLLSDSGFYLCAWRRETSTDTQYFGPGTRLTVL.

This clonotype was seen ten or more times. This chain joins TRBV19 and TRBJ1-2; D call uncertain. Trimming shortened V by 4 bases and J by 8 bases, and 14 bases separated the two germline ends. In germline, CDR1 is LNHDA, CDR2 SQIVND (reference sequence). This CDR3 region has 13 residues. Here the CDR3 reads CASSTGGSGGYTF. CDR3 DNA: TGTGCCAGTAGTACCGGCGGTAGTGGAGGCTACACCTTC.